This T cell receptor (beta chain) is drawn from a study of blood T cell repertoires in COVID-19. Study background: From the United States, Italy and Spain came samples of acute and convalescent COVID-19.

Authors' processing steps: Researchers report that nucleated cell counts were estimated from reference gene primer amplification. The table came from immunoSEQ multiplex PCR; TCRdb's copy has only in-frame clones and leaves some out. V, J and clone size were drawn from that table, and D and trimming were deduced from the DNA. The data contain about 230,000 clones, roughly 80% of them seen just once; the ten biggest clones take up less than 8%. This CDR3 is 15 amino acids long. Germline V gene data show CDR1 as LNHNV and CDR2 as YYDKDF (reference sequence). V was shortened by 5 bases and J by 4 bases, with 17 bases between the two germline ends.

The sequence derives from a woman in her 50s with acute or convalescent COVID-19. The sequenced sample was peripheral blood. V and J are TRBV15 and TRBJ2-5; the D gene is possibly TRBD1 (5 bases). The CDR3 bases are TGTGCCACCAGCTTACTACCCCAGGGTACAGAGACCCAGTACTTC. Protein product: CATSLLPQGTETQYF.